The 6 T cell receptor beta chains below come from one sample, sequenced in a study of T cells in tuberculosis. Libraries were prepared by immunoSEQ multiplex PCR; TCRdb keeps only in-frame clonotypes and omits some of them. The table has nearly 35,000 clones, 80% to 95% seen once; the top ten hold roughly 2.2%. The specimen sequenced was PBMCs. The source of these receptors is a donor aged 10 to 29 with latent tuberculosis or without tuberculosis infection.

This chain links TRBV20-1 with TRBJ2-2; no definite D call. Germline CDR1 reads DFQATT; CDR2 reads SNEGSKA (reference sequence). V dropped 5 bases and J dropped 5 bases, with 6 bases sitting between them. The CDR3 has 11 amino acids. This CDR3 reads CSAVSTGELFF. As DNA, the CDR3 is TGCAGTGCTGTTAGTACCGGGGAGCTGTTTTTT.

The chain is built from TRBV9 and TRBJ2-7; unclear D gene. The CDR3 contains 12 residues. Germline V gives CDR1 SGDLS, CDR2 YYNGEE. With 4 bases removed from V and 7 bases from J, the gap between germline ends came to 12 bases. Written as DNA, the CDR3 is TGTGCCAGCAGCTCCCTAGGCCGGGAGCAGTACTTC. Translating gives CASSSLGREQYF.

The J gene is TRBJ2-5, the V gene TRBV7-8; the D gene is possibly TRBD2 (6 bases). V lost 6 bases and J 4 bases, leaving 12 bases between the germline ends. This CDR3 region has 13 residues. Germline-derived CDR1 and CDR2 are SGHVS and FQNEAQ. As DNA, the CDR3 is TGTGCCAGCAGGTCAGGGCGGGGAGAGACCCAGTACTTC. It is translated as CASRSGRGETQYF.

The chain joins TRBV5-1 to TRBJ1-4; a weak D match, TRBD1 (5 bases). Trimming left V 5 bases short and J 0 bases short, with 14 bases between. The CDR3 runs 16 residues. Germline CDR1 is SGHRS and CDR2 is YFSETQ. CDR3 bases: TGCGCCAGCAGGTCACCCGGGGGTTCAACTAATGAAAAACTGTTTTTT. It yields the protein CASRSPGGSTNEKLFF.

V gene TRBV19 combines with J gene TRBJ2-7; 9 bases match TRBD1. CDR3 length: 14 amino acids. From germline, CDR1 is LNHDA and CDR2 SQIVND (reference sequence). J was trimmed by 6 bases and V by 2 bases; bases with no gene match: 5. CDR3 in DNA: TGTGCCAGTAGTATAACCGGGACAGGGTTCGAGCAGTACTTC. The encoded protein is CASSITGTGFEQYF.

The chain employs TRBV2 and TRBJ2-2; D gene ambiguous. Trimming removed 8 bases at V and 8 bases at J, with 6 bases between. From germline, CDR1 is SNHLY and CDR2 FYNNEI. The CDR3 contains 10 residues. The DNA for the CDR3 is TGTGCCAGCCGACTGGGGGAGCTGTTTTTT. This gives the protein CASRLGELFF.